A single sample is the source of the 15 T cell receptor beta chains below, sequenced in a study of pediatric ulcerative colitis. One to two pinch biopsies were taken from the rectum during colonoscopy. Data came from immunoSEQ multiplex PCR; TCRdb stores just in-frame clones and leaves some out. The table lists 40,000 to 55,000 clones, roughly 79% of them singletons. The sequencing sample was made of gut tissue. These receptors were collected from a girl under 18 with moderate ulcerative colitis.

This clone appeared once. V and J are TRBV5-4 and TRBJ1-3, with D unclear. The V gene's germline CDR1 is SGHNT and CDR2 YYREEE (reference sequence). This CDR3 comprises 15 residues. Between the trimmed V and J ends, which lost 4 bases and 0 bases, there was a span of 11 bases. The CDR3 coding sequence is TGTGCCAGCAGCCATGACGGACTCTCTGGAAACACCATATATTTT. This codes for CASSHDGLSGNTIYF.

The chain joins TRBV2 to TRBJ2-1; weak D call: TRBD2 (5 bases). Trimming stripped 1 base from V and 4 bases from J, with 8 bases between. The germline gives CDR1 SNHLY, CDR2 FYNNEI. This CDR3 is 14 amino acids long. The CDR3 region is CASSEGGPYNEQFF. CDR3 sequence (DNA): TGTGCCAGCAGTGAAGGCGGGCCTTACAATGAGCAGTTCTTC. Using reference TRBV2 and TRBJ2-1 for the parts outside the CDR3, the full variable domain is EPEVTQTPSHQVTQMGQEVILRCVPISNHLYFYWYRQILGQKVEFLVSFYNNEISEKSEIFDDQFSVERPDGSNFTLKIRSTKLEDSAMYFCASSEGGPYNEQFFGPGTRLTVL.

The chain uses TRBV29-1 and TRBJ1-2, with unresolved D. Trimming removed 3 bases at V and 0 bases at J, with 5 bases between. This CDR3 contains 12 residues. The germline CDR1 and CDR2 sequences are SQVTM and ANQGSEA. The CDR3: CSVDFANYGYTF. The DNA for the CDR3 is TGCAGCGTTGATTTTGCTAACTATGGCTACACCTTC.

The chain combines TRBV7-9 with TRBJ2-1; D is ambiguous. V dropped 8 bases and J dropped 1 base, with 9 bases sitting between them. Germline lookup yields CDR1 SEHNR and CDR2 FQNEAQ (reference sequence). The CDR3 is made up of 13 amino acids. CDR3 sequence: CASLGFSYNEQFF. The CDR3 region has the DNA TGTGCCAGCTTAGGTTTTTCCTACAATGAGCAGTTCTTC.

The genes are TRBV28 and TRBJ1-1; weak D call: TRBD1 (5 bases). The CDR3 extends over 13 amino acids. The germline V gene has CDR1 MDHEN and CDR2 SYDVKM. V was shortened by 5 bases and J by 9 bases, with 16 bases between the two germline ends. DNA for the CDR3: TGTGCCAGCAGTCCCTACACTCCGGGGCAAGCTTTCTTT. This codes for CASSPYTPGQAFF.

V usage is TRBV5-8 and J usage is TRBJ1-3; D not resolved. This CDR3 contains 16 residues. Trimming stripped 2 bases from V and 0 bases from J, with 12 bases between. Germline CDR1 and CDR2: SGHTS and YDEGEE. The CDR3 region is CASSFRGGPSGNTIYF. The CDR3 coding sequence is TGTGCCAGCAGCTTCCGAGGAGGGCCCTCTGGAAACACCATATATTTT.

This clone showed up just a few times. V gene TRBV18 combines with J gene TRBJ1-5; D gene ambiguous. The germline V gene encodes CDR1 KGHSH and CDR2 LQKENI. The CDR3 is 12 amino acids. V was cut by 0 bases and J by 6 bases, with 3 bases left in between. The chain's CDR3 is CASSPPGQPQHF. CDR3 bases: TGTGCCAGCTCACCACCAGGTCAGCCCCAGCATTTT.

The CDR3 loop is CASSVQTSVSYNEQFF. CDR3 in DNA: TGTGCCAGCAGCGTTCAGACGTCAGTTTCCTACAATGAGCAGTTCTTC. The gene calls are TRBV9 and TRBJ2-1; D remains unclear. The CDR3 runs to 16 residues. V was pared by 2 bases and J by 1 base, with 13 bases between. Germline V CDR1 and CDR2: SGDLS, YYNGEE.

This rearrangement joins TRBV7-9 to TRBJ1-2; 7 bases map to TRBD1. Germline V gene sequence: CDR1 SEHNR, CDR2 FQNEAQ (reference sequence). The CDR3 runs 19 residues. V was pared by 1 base and J by 1 base, with 15 bases of the junction left unmatched. The CDR3 loop is CASSLEGQSSTKDNYGYTF. In DNA form, the CDR3 reads TGTGCCAGCAGCTTAGAGGGACAGTCGTCAACAAAGGATAACTATGGCTACACCTTC.

V usage is TRBV27 and J usage is TRBJ2-1, with 8 bases lining up with TRBD2. V lost 2 bases, J lost 5 bases, and 8 bases stayed unmatched. Germline lookup yields CDR1 MNHEY and CDR2 SMNVEV (reference sequence). The CDR3 contains 16 residues. This CDR3 reads CASSLPLGTRHNEQFF. The DNA of the CDR3 is TGTGCCAGCAGTTTACCTCTCGGGACTAGACACAATGAGCAGTTCTTC.

The chain couples TRBV7-9 to TRBJ1-5; the match to TRBD1 covers 9 bases. Germline loops: CDR1 SEHNR, CDR2 FQNEAQ (reference sequence). This CDR3 is built from 14 residues. After removal of 8 bases from V and 3 bases from J, the junction contained 5 bases not matched to a gene. The CDR3 bases are TGTGCCAGCGTGGGGACAGGGACCAATCAGCCCCAGCATTTT. Residues: CASVGTGTNQPQHF.

This chain uses TRBV27 with TRBJ1-6, with unresolved D. The CDR3 is made up of 15 amino acids. Trimming removed 5 bases from V and 3 bases from J, with 11 bases in between. Germline CDR1 MNHEY, CDR2 SMNVEV (reference sequence). The CDR3 sequence is CASSPSNHYNSPLHF. CDR3 DNA: TGTGCCAGCAGTCCTAGCAACCACTATAATTCACCCCTCCACTTT.

Worth noting for this clone: One end of the junction fails to match germline, which may point to a read error. The V gene is TRBV5-1, the J gene TRBJ2-7, with 8 bases lining up with TRBD1. The CDR3 loop spans 11 amino acids. Germline V gene sequence: CDR1 SGHRS, CDR2 YFSETQ. The CDR3 spells CASSLQTGVKF. The CDR3 bases are TGCGCCAGCAGCTTGCAGACAGGGGTTAAGTTC.

V gene TRBV6-1 combines with J gene TRBJ1-2; no clear D. Trimming stripped 6 bases from V and 2 bases from J, with 7 bases between. Germline assignment: CDR1 MNHNS and CDR2 SASEGT. This CDR3 has 12 residues. The CDR3, as DNA: TGTGCCAGCAGCGGAGCGAACTATGGCTACACCTTC. It translates to CASSGANYGYTF.

V and J are TRBV5-4 and TRBJ1-5; 8 bases agree with TRBD1. This CDR3 spans 18 amino acids. Looked up from germline, CDR1 is SGHNT and CDR2 is YYREEE (reference sequence). The junction had 12 bases not matched to a gene; V was cut back by 0 bases and J by 4 bases. The CDR3: CASSLGPRGPFSNQPQHF. The CDR3 DNA is TGTGCCAGCAGCTTGGGGCCCAGGGGGCCCTTTTCAAATCAGCCCCAGCATTTT.